Detailed here is one TCR beta chain. Its antigen is undetermined. This record comes from a study of CD8+ T cells in alopecia areata. Across the whole study: Treated patients swallowed 5 to 10 mg of oral tofacitinib twice daily. Whole-study findings and limits: An increase in clonality over normal scalp was evident in lesional scalp, especially alopecia totalis/universalis. While patients received tofacitinib, many expanded lesional clones remained present in scalp and blood.

Treatment of the sample: oral pan-JAK inhibitor, 5-10 mg twice daily. RNA extraction was followed by reverse transcription into cDNA, which acted as the sequencing template. Using immunoSEQ multiplex PCR, the repertoire was profiled, and TCRdb retains in-frame clones only, with some absent. Of 170,000 or so clones listed, around 58% were seen once; the top ten hold over 10%. The J segment lost 9 bases and the V segment lost 9 bases, leaving 8 bases of the junction unmatched. From germline, CDR1 is SGHDT and CDR2 YYEEEE. The CDR3 length is 12 residues. The source was CD8+ T cells sorted from blood, collected at week 24, from a patient treated with tofacitinib. This chain connects TRBV5-6 to TRBJ2-3; 9 bases match TRBD2. The TCR sequence derives from a human donor with alopecia areata. CDR3 amino acids: CATAGGNATQYF. Written as DNA, the CDR3 is TGTGCCACCGCGGGAGGGAACGCAACGCAGTATTTT.